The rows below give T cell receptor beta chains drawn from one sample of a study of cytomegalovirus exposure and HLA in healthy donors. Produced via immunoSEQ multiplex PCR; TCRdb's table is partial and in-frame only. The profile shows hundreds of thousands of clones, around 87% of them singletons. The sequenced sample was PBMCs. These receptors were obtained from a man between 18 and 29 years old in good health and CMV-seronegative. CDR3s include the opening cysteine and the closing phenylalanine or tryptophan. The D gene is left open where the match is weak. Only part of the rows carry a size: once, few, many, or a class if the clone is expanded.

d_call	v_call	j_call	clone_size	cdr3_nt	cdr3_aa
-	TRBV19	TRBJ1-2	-	TGTGCCAGTAGTAGGTACGGGTATGGCTACACCTTC	CASSRYGYGYTF
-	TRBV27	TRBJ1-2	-	TGTGCCAGCCAACAATCCCGGGGGTATGGCTACACCTTC	CASQQSRGYGYTF
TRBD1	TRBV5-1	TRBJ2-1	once	TGCGCCAGCAGCTTGGAAGGAAGGGGGCGTCTCGATGAGCAGTTCTTC	CASSLEGRGRLDEQFF
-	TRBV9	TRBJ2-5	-	TGTGCCAGCAGCGTAGGCAGGGGAGCAGAGACCCAGTACTTC	CASSVGRGAETQYF
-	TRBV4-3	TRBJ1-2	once	TGCGCCAGCAGCCACAACCCCAGGGATGCCAATGGCTACACCTTC	CASSHNPRDANGYTF
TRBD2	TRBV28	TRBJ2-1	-	TGTGCCAGCAGTTTGCTAGCGGGAGATTCGGACAATGAGCAGTTCTTC	CASSLLAGDSDNEQFF
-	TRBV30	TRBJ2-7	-	TGTGCCTGGACCACGGTTGGGCCGCCCTACGAGCAGTACTTC	CAWTTVGPPYEQYF
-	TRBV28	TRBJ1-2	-	TGTGCCAGCGGTACAATAGGGAGGCACTATGGCTACACCTTC	CASGTIGRHYGYTF
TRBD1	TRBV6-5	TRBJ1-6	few	TGTGCCAGCAGTTACTCGATGAGACAGGGAGTTTCACCCCTCCACTTT	CASSYSMRQGVSPLHF
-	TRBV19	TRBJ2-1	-	TGTGCCAGTAGTCGGGACACGGGCTATGAGCAGTTCTTC	CASSRDTGYEQFF